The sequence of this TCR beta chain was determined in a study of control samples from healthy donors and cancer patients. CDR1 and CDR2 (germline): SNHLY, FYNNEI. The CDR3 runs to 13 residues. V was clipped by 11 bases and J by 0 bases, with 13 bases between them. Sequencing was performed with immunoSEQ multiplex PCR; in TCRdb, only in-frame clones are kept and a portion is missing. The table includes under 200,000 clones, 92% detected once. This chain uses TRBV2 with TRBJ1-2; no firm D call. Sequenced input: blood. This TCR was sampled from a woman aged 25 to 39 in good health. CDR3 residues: CAGRGATNYGYTF. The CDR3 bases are TGTGCCGGACGGGGAGCTACTAACTATGGCTACACCTTC.